These 17 T cell receptor beta chains came from one sample sequenced in a study of PD-1 blockade in classical Hodgkin lymphoma. The time point: cycle 4 day 1 (C4D1), after less than 7 weeks of nivolumab. Relapse after autologous stem cell transplantation occurred in every patient, and brentuximab vedotin exposure varied. The protocol was immunoSEQ multiplex PCR, while the TCRdb copy is restricted to in-frame clones and leaves out a portion. The profile shows about 60,000 clones, about 90% of them singletons. The material sequenced was peripheral blood mononuclear cells (PBMCs), taken before the fourth cycle of nivolumab. Every receptor here comes from a human donor with classical Hodgkin lymphoma.

The chain links TRBV4-1 to TRBJ2-7; TRBD2 matches at 8 bases. With V trimmed by 0 bases and J by 5 bases, 6 bases remained unmatched. The CDR3 loop spans 15 amino acids. CDR1 is MGHRA and CDR2 is YSYEKL in the germline V gene. DNA of the CDR3: TGCGCCAGCAGCCAAGAAACGGGGGGGTTGGACGAGCAGTACTTC. It yields the protein CASSQETGGLDEQYF.

V and J are TRBV6-5 and TRBJ1-2; D gene unclear. Trimming stripped 0 bases from V and 7 bases from J, with 15 bases between. The CDR3 totals 15 residues. Germline CDR1 is MNHEY and CDR2 is SVGAGI. The CDR3 sequence: CASSYSRPVLSGYTF. Here the CDR3 DNA reads TGTGCCAGCAGTTACTCGCGGCCCGTGTTGTCTGGCTACACCTTC.

This sequence joins TRBV7-6 and TRBJ1-1; D gene unclear. V was shortened by 0 bases and J by 9 bases, with 11 bases between the two germline ends. The CDR3 has 13 residues. The V gene's germline CDR1 is SGHVS and CDR2 FNYEAQ. CDR3 residues: CASSLAKADQAFF. The CDR3 region has the DNA TGTGCCAGCAGCTTAGCGAAGGCAGATCAAGCTTTCTTT.

This clone was recorded only once. This chain connects TRBV9 to TRBJ2-2; D uncertain. Trimming removed 1 base at V and 5 bases at J, with 6 bases between. The CDR3 covers 13 residues. Looked up from germline, CDR1 is SGDLS and CDR2 is YYNGEE. In DNA form, the CDR3 reads TGTGCCAGCAGCGTACCGGATACCGGGGAGCTGTTTTTT. Its protein product is CASSVPDTGELFF.

This rearrangement joins TRBV27 to TRBJ1-6; 7 nucleotides match TRBD1. J lost 11 bases, V lost 0 bases, and 25 bases had no gene match. The CDR3 runs to 21 residues. The V gene's germline CDR1 is MNHEY and CDR2 SMNVEV (reference sequence). CDR3 loop: CASSLSHVDRVGPGPFAPLHF. The CDR3 DNA reads as TGTGCCAGCAGTTTATCGCATGTTGACAGGGTAGGCCCCGGACCTTTTGCACCCCTCCACTTT.

The chain joins TRBV7-9 to TRBJ2-1; D is unclear. The germline V and J ends were trimmed by 5 bases and 6 bases, with 11 bases remaining between them. Germline values: CDR1 SEHNR, CDR2 FQNEAQ (reference sequence). The CDR3 spans 13 residues. The CDR3 coding sequence is TGTGCCAGCAGCCTGTTAGGTTCCAATGAGCAGTTCTTC. Protein sequence: CASSLLGSNEQFF. Supplemented by reference TRBV7-9 and TRBJ2-1, the full variable domain reads DTGVSQNPRHKITKRGQNVTFRCDPISEHNRLYWYRQTLGQGPEFLTYFQNEAQLEKSRLLSDRFSAERPKGSFSTLEIQRTEQGDSAMYLCASSLLGSNEQFFGPGTRLTVL.

J is TRBJ2-1 and V is TRBV7-6, with D unresolved. Germline CDR1 is SGHVS and CDR2 is FNYEAQ. The CDR3 totals 13 residues. V gave up 4 bases and J gave up 5 bases, with 9 bases separating them. The CDR3: CASSSQVDNEQFF. DNA of the CDR3: TGTGCCAGCAGCTCCCAGGTAGACAATGAGCAGTTCTTC.

The rearrangement links TRBV21-1 to TRBJ2-7; TRBD2, the D gene given by the table, was not confirmed from the DNA. TRBV21-1 is shown as a pseudogene. This CDR3 has 13 amino acids. The CDR3 reads CAGARGSSYEQYF. The CDR3 nucleotides read TGTGCCGGAGCGCGGGGGAGCTCCTACGAGCAGTACTTC.

The chain couples TRBV5-1 to TRBJ2-3; possibly TRBD1 for D (6 bases). Trimming pared 2 bases from V and 0 bases from J, leaving 22 bases between. This CDR3 is 19 amino acids long. Germline V gives CDR1 SGHRS, CDR2 YFSETQ. CDR3: CASSFWDISHAASTDTQYF. CDR3 DNA: TGCGCCAGCAGCTTCTGGGACATCTCTCACGCGGCTAGCACAGATACGCAGTATTTT.

The V gene is TRBV27, the J gene TRBJ2-1; 8 positions match TRBD1. Germline CDR1 is MNHEY and CDR2 is SMNVEV (reference sequence). The ends lost 5 bases at V and 9 bases at J; junction bases unmatched: 18. There are 17 residues in the CDR3. Written as DNA, the CDR3 is TGTGCCAGCAGTAAGCAGGGGGCGCGGGTTCTGGTTTTTGAGCAGTTCTTC. It yields the protein CASSKQGARVLVFEQFF.

This chain links TRBV28 with TRBJ1-5; D is possibly TRBD1 (5 bases). The germline gives CDR1 MDHEN, CDR2 SYDVKM. V lost 8 bases and J 7 bases, leaving 18 bases between the germline ends. The CDR3 is 14 residues long. The CDR3 nucleotides read TGTGCCAGCTACACTCCGGGGCTCGGCCAGCCCCAGCATTTT. It specifies CASYTPGLGQPQHF.

V usage is TRBV27 and J usage is TRBJ2-5; D gene unclear. The germline V gene encodes CDR1 MNHEY and CDR2 SMNVEV (reference sequence). V lost 6 bases and J 2 bases, leaving 19 bases between the germline ends. The CDR3 spans 16 residues. This CDR3 reads CASSTYGSGMQETQYF. The CDR3 nucleotides read TGTGCCAGCAGCACATACGGATCCGGAATGCAAGAGACCCAGTACTTC.

This rearrangement joins TRBV30 to TRBJ1-4; no clear D gene. Germline lookup yields CDR1 GTSNPN and CDR2 SVGIG (reference sequence). V was clipped by 0 bases and J by 2 bases, with 13 bases between them. This CDR3 comprises 16 residues. CDR3 sequence: CAWSVERVRTNEKLFF. For the CDR3, the DNA is TGTGCCTGGAGTGTTGAGAGGGTGAGGACTAATGAAAAACTGTTTTTT.

The J gene is TRBJ2-1, the V gene TRBV5-4, with D possibly TRBD1 on 6 matching bases. CDR1 and CDR2 from the germline V gene are SGHNT and YYREEE (reference sequence). The CDR3 runs to 17 residues. Trimming left V 4 bases short and J 2 bases short, with 19 bases between. CDR3 in DNA: TGTGCCAGCAGCCCCCTGGCGAACAGGGCCACCTACAATGAGCAGTTCTTC. Its translation: CASSPLANRATYNEQFF.

The chain uses TRBV7-3 and TRBJ1-5; TRBD1 aligns across 8 bases. Looked up from germline, CDR1 is SGHTA and CDR2 is FQGTGA. This CDR3 is built from 16 residues. The V gene end was trimmed by 5 bases and the J gene end by 2 bases; junction bases not matched to a gene: 8. Written as DNA, the CDR3 is TGTGCCAGCAGCACCCGGACAGGGATGCGCAATCAGCCCCAGCATTTT. Encoded protein: CASSTRTGMRNQPQHF.

The genes are TRBV29-1 and TRBJ2-2; no definite D call. From germline, CDR1 is SQVTM and CDR2 ANQGSEA. With 7 bases removed from V and 4 bases from J, the gap between germline ends came to 10 bases. This CDR3 contains 12 residues. The CDR3 sequence is CSANAGTGELFF. For the CDR3, the DNA is TGCAGCGCGAATGCAGGCACCGGGGAGCTGTTTTTT.

The chain is built from TRBV10-3 and TRBJ2-3; D is perhaps TRBD2 (6 bases). Deletions cut 8 bases from V and 0 bases from J, with 6 bases between. This CDR3 comprises 12 residues. Germline lookup yields CDR1 ENHRY and CDR2 SYGVKD. The CDR3 loop reads CAIGGSTDTQYF. The CDR3 DNA is TGTGCCATCGGGGGGAGCACAGATACGCAGTATTTT.